A single sample gave rise to the 8 T cell receptor beta chains below, sequenced in a study of blood T cell repertoires in COVID-19. Measured with immunoSEQ multiplex PCR; TCRdb has only the in-frame clones, and not every one. The sample has around 50,000 clones, roughly 83% seen once. The sample consisted of peripheral blood. All receptors come from a woman aged 80 or over with acute or convalescent COVID-19.

The chain carries TRBV27 and TRBJ1-6, with TRBD1 matching over 7 bases. V lost 5 bases and J lost 10; bases outside the gene matches: 8. The germline V gene has CDR1 MNHEY and CDR2 SMNVEV (reference sequence). The CDR3 consists of 14 residues. CDR3 amino acids: CASSPYRGGSPLHF. In DNA form, the CDR3 reads TGTGCCAGCAGTCCATACAGGGGTGGGTCACCCCTCCACTTT.

This chain connects TRBV30 to TRBJ1-1; possibly TRBD1 for D (5 bases). Trimming left V 2 bases short and J 4 bases short, with 14 bases between. In germline, CDR1 is GTSNPN, CDR2 SVGIG (reference sequence). The length of the CDR3 is 14 residues. The CDR3 is CAWSLVGATTEAFF. Here the CDR3 DNA reads TGTGCCTGGAGTTTGGTAGGGGCGACCACTGAAGCTTTCTTT.

The chain joins TRBV19 to TRBJ2-3; 11 nucleotides match TRBD1. The germline V gene encodes CDR1 LNHDA and CDR2 SQIVND (reference sequence). This CDR3 is built from 17 residues. Unmatched junction bases numbered 5, after V lost 3 bases and J lost 0 bases. The CDR3 DNA reads as TGTGCCAGTAGTATCAACGGACAGGGGGCAAGCACAGATACGCAGTATTTT. The encoded protein is CASSINGQGASTDTQYF.

The chain is built from TRBV7-3 and TRBJ2-2, with D possibly TRBD2 on 5 matching bases. The V gene lost 8 bases and the J gene lost 1 base, with 14 bases spanning the gap. The CDR3 has 15 amino acids. Germline V gives CDR1 SGHTA, CDR2 FQGTGA. This CDR3 is CASFRRERNTGELFF. In DNA, the CDR3 is TGTGCCAGCTTCCGACGGGAAAGGAACACCGGGGAGCTGTTTTTT. The full variable domain, with the rest looked up from reference TRBV7-3 and TRBJ2-2, is GAGVSQTPSNKVTEKGKYVELRCDPISGHTALYWYRQSLGQGPEFLIYFQGTGAADDSGLPNDRFFAVRPEGSVSTLKIQRTERGDSAVYLCASFRRERNTGELFFGEGSRLTVL.

This chain connects TRBV7-3 to TRBJ2-4, with 10 bases fitting TRBD2. With 5 bases clipped from V and 8 bases from J, the junction kept 9 bases outside the gene matches. This CDR3 region has 15 residues. The germline CDR1 and CDR2 sequences are SGHTA and FQGTGA. The chain's CDR3 is CASSTTSGYWDIQYF. The CDR3 nucleotides read TGTGCCAGCAGCACGACTAGCGGGTACTGGGACATTCAGTACTTC.

V is TRBV7-3 and J is TRBJ2-1; D perhaps matches TRBD2 (7 bases). This CDR3 has 16 residues. Germline V gives CDR1 SGHTA, CDR2 FQGTGA. V was pared by 3 bases and J by 0 bases, with 12 bases between. Written as DNA, the CDR3 is TGTGCCAGCAGCTTCAGGGGAGGGAGCTCCTACAATGAGCAGTTCTTC. Amino acid sequence: CASSFRGGSSYNEQFF.

J is TRBJ2-1 and V is TRBV3-1 (or the pseudogene TRBV3-2); 10 nucleotides line up with TRBD1. The CDR3 length is 17 residues. Germline assignment: CDR1 LGHDT and CDR2 YNNKEL (reference sequence). Trimming at V came to 0 bases and at J to 2 bases, leaving 4 bases not matched to a gene. DNA of the CDR3: TGTGCCAGCAGCCAAGATCGGGGGACAGGGGCCTACAATGAGCAGTTCTTC. Translated, it gives CASSQDRGTGAYNEQFF.

CDR3 nucleotides: TGTGCCAGCAGTGAATCTTTGGGCAGGGGGAGGTCACCCCTCCACTTT. Protein: CASSESLGRGRSPLHF. This chain connects TRBV25-1 to TRBJ1-6; 7 nucleotides line up with TRBD1. The trim removed 1 base at V and 10 bases at J, leaving 10 bases unmatched. The CDR3 length is 16 residues. Looked up from germline, CDR1 is MGHDK and CDR2 is SYGVNS. Full variable domain (rest looked up from reference TRBV25-1 and TRBJ1-6): EADIYQTPRYLVIGTGKKITLECSQTMGHDKMYWYQQDPGMELHLIHYSYGVNSTEKGDLSSESTVSRIRTEHFPLTLESARPSHTSQYLCASSESLGRGRSPLHFGNGTRLTVT.